The rows below give T cell receptor beta chains drawn from one sample of a study of identical twins. A single record per CDR3 protein comes from TCRdb applying MiXCR to the 5' RACE reads. The table includes 250,000 or so distinct CDR3 sequences, approximately 8.3% detected once. The same data also contributed to another study, on yellow fever vaccine responses in identical twins.

Sequences were obtained from CD8+ T cells sorted from blood. These receptors all stem from a woman aged 18 to 35 in good health. Both conserved end residues are part of each CDR3. D genes are given only for firm matches. Expanded clones are given a class, and other clones once, few, many or no size at all.

TRBV12-3/TRBV12-4	TRBD2	15	many	TRBJ2-7	TGTGCCAGCAGGACGGGACTAGCTTCACCGTACGAGCAGTACTTC	CASRTGLASPYEQYF
TRBV6-5	NA	11	NA	TRBJ2-7	TGTGCCAGCAGCTCTATTTACGGGCAGTACTTC	CASSSIYGQYF
TRBV9	TRBD2	15	NA	TRBJ2-7	TGTGCCAGCAGCGTAGGGACTAGCGGGAGCCAGGAGCAGTACTTC	CASSVGTSGSQEQYF
TRBV11-2	NA	15	few	TRBJ2-2	TGTGCCAGCAGCTCCAGGCTCCAGAACACCGGGGAGCTGTTTTTT	CASSSRLQNTGELFF
TRBV7-2	TRBD2	14	few	TRBJ2-5	TGTGCCAGCCGACTAGCGGGGAGTGGAGAGACCCAGTACTTC	CASRLAGSGETQYF
TRBV27	NA	14	few	TRBJ2-7	TGTGCCAGCACTTCCGGGCTAGCACCCTACGAGCAGTACTTC	CASTSGLAPYEQYF
TRBV4-2	NA	16	many	TRBJ2-1	TGTGCCAGCAGCCAAGAAGGGGGGTTAGCCTACAATGAGCAGTTCTTC	CASSQEGGLAYNEQFF
TRBV13	NA	16	NA	TRBJ2-1	TGTGCCAGCAGCTTAGGTGCGGGGCTCAGTAACAATGAGCAGTTCTTC	CASSLGAGLSNNEQFF
TRBV21-1	NA	15	NA	TRBJ2-7	TGTGCCAGCAGCGAATGGACTAGCGGGTATCACGAGCAGTACTTC	CASSEWTSGYHEQYF
TRBV25-1	NA	14	few	TRBJ2-7	TGTGCCAGCAGCCCTAGGGCAGGGCCCTACGAGCAGTACTTC	CASSPRAGPYEQYF
TRBV7-9	TRBD1	14	few	TRBJ2-7	TGTGCCAGCAGCTCAACGACAGGGTACCACGAGCAGTACTTC	CASSSTTGYHEQYF
TRBV3-1	TRBD2	18	NA	TRBJ2-2	TGTGCCAGCAGGCCGGGACTAGCGGGGGGGCCGAACACCGGGGAGCTGTTTTTT	CASRPGLAGGPNTGELFF
TRBV12-3/TRBV12-4	TRBD2	16	many	TRBJ2-7	TGTGCCAGCAGTACTCAAGCGGGAGCCCTCTCCTACGAGCAGTACTTC	CASSTQAGALSYEQYF
TRBV29-1	TRBD2	15	many	TRBJ2-3	TGCAGCGGGATGGGACTAGCGGGAGGGGCAGATACGCAGTATTTT	CSGMGLAGGADTQYF
TRBV29-1	TRBD1	12	few	TRBJ1-4	TGCAGCGTTCGGACAGGGGAAGAAAAACTGTTTTTT	CSVRTGEEKLFF
TRBV4-3	NA	17	few	TRBJ1-1	TGCGCCAGCAGCCAAGATAGGGTGGAATGGTCGGACACTGAAGCTTTCTTT	CASSQDRVEWSDTEAFF
TRBV28	TRBD1	15	few	TRBJ2-5	TGTGCCAGCACACTGGACAGGGGGCAGGAAGAGACCCAGTACTTC	CASTLDRGQEETQYF
TRBV11-2	NA	15	NA	TRBJ2-7	TGTGCCAGCAGCCTTTCCAGGGAATGGGGCTACGAGCAGTACTTC	CASSLSREWGYEQYF
TRBV25-1	NA	13	NA	TRBJ2-2	TGTGCCAGCAGTGAAGGGGCGGCCGGGGAGCTGTTTTTT	CASSEGAAGELFF
TRBV9	NA	15	NA	TRBJ2-3	TGTGCCAGCAGCGTAGGCGGGGCATTGACAGATACGCAGTATTTT	CASSVGGALTDTQYF
TRBV20-1	NA	18	many	TRBJ2-1	TGCAGTGCTATTCGACTAGATGGATTCGGGAGTGGGTACAATGAGCAGTTCTTC	CSAIRLDGFGSGYNEQFF
TRBV6-2/TRBV6-3	NA	15	many	TRBJ2-3	TGTGCCAGCAGAATCGGGTGGTTCGACACAGATACGCAGTATTTT	CASRIGWFDTDTQYF
TRBV12-3/TRBV12-4	TRBD2	16	NA	TRBJ2-1	TGTGCCAGCAGTGATGGACTAGCGGGACCATACAATGAGCAGTTCTTC	CASSDGLAGPYNEQFF
TRBV20-1	NA	15	many	TRBJ2-7	TGCAGTGCTAGAGATCTGGCAGGGCAGACCTACGAGCAGTACTTC	CSARDLAGQTYEQYF
TRBV12-5	TRBD1	14	few	TRBJ2-2	TGTGCTAGTGGTCAGGGGGAGAACACCGGGGAGCTGTTTTTT	CASGQGENTGELFF
TRBV7-8	TRBD2	16	NA	TRBJ2-4	TGTGCCAGCAGCTTAGCGGGAGGGCTCGCCAAAAACATTCAGTACTTC	CASSLAGGLAKNIQYF
TRBV6-2/TRBV6-3	NA	12	many	TRBJ2-1	TGTGCCAGCAGTTACGAGTCCCATGAGCAGTTCTTC	CASSYESHEQFF
TRBV7-9	TRBD1	14	NA	TRBJ2-5	TGTGCCAGCAGCTTTCTGGGACAGCAAGAGACCCAGTACTTC	CASSFLGQQETQYF
TRBV2	TRBD2	16	few	TRBJ2-5	TGTGCCAGCAGTCGGACTAGCGACCCATTCCAAGAGACCCAGTACTTC	CASSRTSDPFQETQYF
TRBV7-2	NA	16	NA	TRBJ1-2	TGTGCCAGCAGCTTAGCGGATTGGGGGGTTGACTATGGCTACACCTTC	CASSLADWGVDYGYTF
TRBV6-1	NA	17	NA	TRBJ1-4	TGTGCCAGCAGTGAGGGGGACACGTACGCAACTAATGAAAAACTGTTTTTT	CASSEGDTYATNEKLFF
TRBV6-2/TRBV6-3	NA	11	few	TRBJ1-4	TGTGCCCGCGAGCGTGATGAAAAACTGTTTTTT	CARERDEKLFF
TRBV6-4	TRBD1	14	many	TRBJ1-5	TGTGCCAGCAGTGAGACGCAGGGGGGCCAGCCCCAGCATTTT	CASSETQGGQPQHF
TRBV7-8	NA	15	many	TRBJ2-1	TGTGCCAGCAGCTTAGGCCCAACAGGCAACAATGAGCAGTTCTTC	CASSLGPTGNNEQFF
TRBV12-3/TRBV12-4	NA	12	few	TRBJ2-1	TGTGCCAGCAGTTTTAGCAGAAATGAGCAGTTCTTC	CASSFSRNEQFF
TRBV15	TRBD2	20	many	TRBJ2-7	TGTGCCACCAGCGGCCCCGGATCCAAACTTGCGGGACTAGGTACCTACGAGCAGTACTTC	CATSGPGSKLAGLGTYEQYF
TRBV29-1	TRBD1	11	NA	TRBJ1-2	TGCAGCGCACAGGGGTTCTATGGCTACACCTTC	CSAQGFYGYTF
TRBV6-2/TRBV6-3	NA	12	many	TRBJ1-1	TGTGCCAGCAGTGTTTTGAACACTGAAGCTTTCTTT	CASSVLNTEAFF
TRBV2	NA	12	few	TRBJ2-7	TGTGCCAGCAAAGAGGGGGGGTACGAGCAGTACTTC	CASKEGGYEQYF
TRBV5-1	NA	13	many	TRBJ1-1	TGCGCCAGCAGCTTGTATACCCTTGATGAAGCTTTCTTT	CASSLYTLDEAFF
TRBV10-3	NA	12	NA	TRBJ2-1	TGTGCCATCAGTGAGTTGGGGAATGAGCAGTTCTTC	CAISELGNEQFF